This TCR beta chain was obtained from a study of T cell changes during pregnancy in multiple sclerosis (dated by TCRdb to between 2018 and 2020). Study-level background: Changes in the T cell repertoire over the course of pregnancy were examined in this study in women with multiple sclerosis.

At the junction V is shortened by 4 bases and J by 3 bases, with 11 bases in between. CDR1 and CDR2, per the germline V gene, are SGDLS and YYNGEE. The CDR3, cysteine through phenylalanine, is 13 amino acids long. Just CDR3 DNA is preserved here, 39 bases in frame from base 1. Worth noting for this clone: No antigen is known for it. No much larger clone is present one base from it, and per-base qualities are unavailable.

The library was built by means of the immunoSEQ multiplex PCR assay. Entries here come from immuneACCESS through TCRdb and include only in-frame sequences with V and J called. Some clones fail to appear in such tables; in the studies checked, an unresolved V gene covers under half of the shortfall, and the cause of the remainder is unknown. Within this sample are tens of thousands of clones, with about 93% of them counted one time only. The top ten clones comprise roughly 2.6% of the sample. The V and J genes are TRBV9 and TRBJ2-7; 5 matching bases give a weak D call of TRBD2. The sequences come from CD8+ T cells from peripheral blood mononuclear cells, collected in the third trimester of pregnancy. This sequence was found in a female donor with multiple sclerosis, enrolled in a pregnancy study. The DNA reads as follows: TGTGCCAGCAGCCCCCGGGGTTACTACGAGCAGTACTTC. The resulting protein is CASSPRGYYEQYF.